The 5 T cell receptor beta chains below come from one sample, sequenced in a study of OX40 agonist ivuxolimab in advanced cancers. Only in-frame clones appear in the TCRdb table, and some are missing; sequencing was by immunoSEQ multiplex PCR. Among 65,000 or so clones listed, roughly 85% were seen once. Sequenced here: CD4+ or CD8+ T cells sorted from blood, sampled in a trial of the OX40 agonist ivuxolimab. These receptors were collected from an adult with an advanced solid tumor such as melanoma, head and neck, liver or kidney cancer.

The J gene is TRBJ2-3, the V gene TRBV5-1; 9 nucleotides line up with TRBD2. This CDR3 contains 14 residues. With V trimmed by 0 bases and J by 6 bases, 2 bases remained unmatched. Looked up from germline, CDR1 is SGHRS and CDR2 is YFSETQ. The CDR3, as DNA: TGCGCCAGCAGCTTGGAAGGACTAGCGGATACGCAGTATTTT. Amino acids: CASSLEGLADTQYF.

This CDR3 reads CASSSGGGTVEQYF. CDR3 in DNA: TGCGCCAGCAGCTCGGGCGGGGGGACAGTGGAGCAGTACTTC. The chain joins TRBV5-1 to TRBJ2-7, with a possible D match to TRBD2 (8 bases). The CDR3 is made up of 14 amino acids. Trimming took 3 bases from V and 7 from J, leaving 17 bases between them. CDR1 and CDR2 (germline): SGHRS, YFSETQ.

This chain connects TRBV4-1 to TRBJ1-1; weak D call: TRBD1 (5 bases). Trimming left V 3 bases short and J 3 bases short, with 17 bases between. Germline V gene lookup returns CDR1 MGHRA and CDR2 YSYEKL. The length of the CDR3 is 16 residues. DNA for the CDR3: TGCGCCAGCAGCCACCCGGGAGCCCAGGGCTACACTGAAGCTTTCTTT. Translated: CASSHPGAQGYTEAFF.

In this sample, this clone turned up once. The CDR3 DNA follows: TGCGCCAGCTATGCTTCGAGCTCCTACAATGAGCAGTTCTTC. Its protein is CASYASSSYNEQFF. The V and J genes are TRBV5-1 and TRBJ2-1; D is unclear. Trimming removed 7 bases at V and 0 bases at J, with 11 bases between. This CDR3 contains 14 residues. CDR1 and CDR2 (germline): SGHRS, YFSETQ.

V gene TRBV5-1 combines with J gene TRBJ1-4; no clear D gene. Germline CDR1 reads SGHRS; CDR2 reads YFSETQ. The V gene lost 1 base and the J gene lost 4 bases, with 11 bases spanning the gap. CDR3 length: 15 amino acids. CDR3 sequence: CASSLLSGLNEKLFF. CDR3 nucleotides: TGCGCCAGCAGCTTGCTCAGCGGTCTTAATGAAAAACTGTTTTTT.